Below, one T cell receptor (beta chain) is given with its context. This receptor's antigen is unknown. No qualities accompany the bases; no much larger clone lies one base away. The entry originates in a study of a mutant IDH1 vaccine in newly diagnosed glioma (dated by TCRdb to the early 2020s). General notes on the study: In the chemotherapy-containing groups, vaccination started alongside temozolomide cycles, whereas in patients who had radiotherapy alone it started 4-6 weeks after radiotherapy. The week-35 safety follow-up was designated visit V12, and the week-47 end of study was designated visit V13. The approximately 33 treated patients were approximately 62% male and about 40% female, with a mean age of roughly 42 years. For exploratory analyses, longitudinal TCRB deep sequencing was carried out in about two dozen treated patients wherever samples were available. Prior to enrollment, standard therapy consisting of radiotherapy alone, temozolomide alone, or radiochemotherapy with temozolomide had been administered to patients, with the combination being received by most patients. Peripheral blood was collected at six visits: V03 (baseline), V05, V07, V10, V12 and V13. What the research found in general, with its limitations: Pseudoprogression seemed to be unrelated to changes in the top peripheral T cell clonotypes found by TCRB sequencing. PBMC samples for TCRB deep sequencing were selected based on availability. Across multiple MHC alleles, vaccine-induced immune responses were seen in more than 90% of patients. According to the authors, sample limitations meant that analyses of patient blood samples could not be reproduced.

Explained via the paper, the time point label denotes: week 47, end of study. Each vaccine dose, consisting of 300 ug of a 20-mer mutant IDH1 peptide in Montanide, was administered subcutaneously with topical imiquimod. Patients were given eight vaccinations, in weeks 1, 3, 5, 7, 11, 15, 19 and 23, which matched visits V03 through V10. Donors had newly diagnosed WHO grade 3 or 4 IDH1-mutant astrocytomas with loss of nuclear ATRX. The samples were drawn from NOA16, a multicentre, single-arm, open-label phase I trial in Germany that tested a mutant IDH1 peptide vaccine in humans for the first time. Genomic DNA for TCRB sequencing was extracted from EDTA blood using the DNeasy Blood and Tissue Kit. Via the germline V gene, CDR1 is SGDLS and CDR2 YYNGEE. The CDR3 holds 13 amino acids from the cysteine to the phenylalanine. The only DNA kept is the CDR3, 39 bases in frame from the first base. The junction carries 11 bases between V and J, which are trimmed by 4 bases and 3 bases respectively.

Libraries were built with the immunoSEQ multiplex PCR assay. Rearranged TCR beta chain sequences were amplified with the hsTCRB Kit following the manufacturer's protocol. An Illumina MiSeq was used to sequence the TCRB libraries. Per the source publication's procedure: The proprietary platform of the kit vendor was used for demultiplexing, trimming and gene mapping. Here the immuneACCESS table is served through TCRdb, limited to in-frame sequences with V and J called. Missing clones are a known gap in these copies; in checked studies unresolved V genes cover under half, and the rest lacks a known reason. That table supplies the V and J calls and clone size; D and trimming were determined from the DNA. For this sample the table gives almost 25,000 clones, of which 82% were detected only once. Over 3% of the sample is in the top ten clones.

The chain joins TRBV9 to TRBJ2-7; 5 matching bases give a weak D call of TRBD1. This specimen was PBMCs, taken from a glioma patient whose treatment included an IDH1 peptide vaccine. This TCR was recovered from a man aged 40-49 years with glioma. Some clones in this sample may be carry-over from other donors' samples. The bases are TGTGCCAGCAGCCCAGGGCTCTTCTACGAGCAGTACTTC. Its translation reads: CASSPGLFYEQYF.